This T cell receptor (beta chain) appears in the sequencing data of a study of T cells in Graves' hyperthyroidism and ophthalmopathy. Study in general: Before any treatment, at initial diagnosis, peripheral blood was collected.

RNA transcripts provided the source from which TCR beta CDR3 regions were amplified. The HTBI primer set drove a first-round RT-PCR of the TCR CDR3. Via MiXCR, TCRdb re-called the multiplex PCR reads, giving one row per CDR3 protein. The data contain about 590,000 distinct CDR3 sequences, 13% to 15% of them seen just once; the ten biggest clones take up roughly 6.9%. The CDR3 contains 14 residues. Per germline, CDR1 MNHEY and CDR2 SVGEGT. V was pared by 6 bases and J by 8 bases, with 9 bases of the junction left unmatched. In making diagnoses, clinical symptoms, serum thyroxine and TRAb, thyroid ultrasound and orbital computed tomography were all used.

The clonotype comes from a woman aged 18-35 years with Graves' ophthalmopathy. This chain joins TRBV6-2 or TRBV6-3 and TRBJ2-1; TRBD1 matches 8 bases. Sequences were obtained from blood. The CDR3 loop is CASRAWTGTDEQFF. CDR3 DNA: TGTGCCAGCAGGGCCTGGACAGGGACGGATGAGCAGTTCTTC.